The rows below give T cell receptor beta chains drawn from one sample of a study of radiotherapy plus CTLA-4 blockade in lung cancer. Measured with immunoSEQ multiplex PCR; TCRdb has only the in-frame clones, and not every one. The repertoire holds 43,000 or so clones, with roughly two thirds as singletons. Specimen: peripheral blood, collected from a patient treated with radiotherapy plus ipilimumab. The receptors were gathered from a human donor with non-small cell lung cancer who had a complete response to radiotherapy plus ipilimumab. The CDR3 runs from the conserved cysteine through the conserved F or W. A D gene is named only where the DNA matches it firmly. Only some rows state a clone size, as once, few, many or a class for expanded clones.

-,-,TRBJ2-7,TRBV6-1,TGTGCCAGCAGTGAACCAAGGGGGGCGGGAGTTTCCTACGAGCAGTACTTC,CASSEPRGAGVSYEQYF
-,-,TRBJ1-1,TRBV30,TGTGCCCAAACGCGGCTGAACACTGAAGCTTTCTTT,CAQTRLNTEAFF
-,-,TRBJ1-5,TRBV2,TGTGCCAGTCGAGGGAGCAATCAGCCCCAGCATTTT,CASRGSNQPQHF
-,-,TRBJ2-7,TRBV15,TGTGCCACCAGCAGAGATCGAGGCGGCTACGAGCAGTACTTC,CATSRDRGGYEQYF
-,TRBD2,TRBJ2-5,TRBV7-2,TGTGCCAGCAGCATGGGACTAGCGGGGTTGGCGACCCAGTACTTC,CASSMGLAGLATQYF
few,-,TRBJ2-1,TRBV9,TGTGCCAGCAGCCCCCGGGTCAAAGGGGCCCCGTTCTTC,CASSPRVKGAPFF
many,TRBD1,TRBJ2-7,TRBV6-1,TGTGCCAGCAGTCGTCAAACAGGGGACTACGAGCAGTACTTC,CASSRQTGDYEQYF
-,-,TRBJ2-2,TRBV18,TGTGCCAGCTCACCATATCCAGGGTTAGGCCCCGGGGAGCTGTTTTTT,CASSPYPGLGPGELFF
-,-,TRBJ1-5,TRBV18,TGTGCCAGCTCACCCCGCGCTCGCATGTTGGAGCCCCAGCATTTT,CASSPRARMLEPQHF
-,TRBD1,TRBJ1-5,TRBV7-8,TGTGCCACTCAAAGACAGGGAGGTCAGCCCCAGCATTTT,CATQRQGGQPQHF
-,-,TRBJ2-6,TRBV5-1,TGCGCCAGCAGCCTCCCGGGGTCCGGCCCCGGGGCCAACGTCCTGACTTTC,CASSLPGSGPGANVLTF
-,-,TRBJ2-1,TRBV9,TGTGCCAGCAGCGTAGCTACAGGAGACAATGAGCAGTTCTTC,CASSVATGDNEQFF
few,TRBD2,TRBJ2-5,TRBV5-6,TGTGCCAGCAGCTTGGTCCCTAGCGGAACCGAGACCCAGTACTTC,CASSLVPSGTETQYF
-,-,TRBJ1-1,TRBV6-6,TGTGCCAGCACACTTAACTTCCTGAACACTGAAGCTTTCTTT,CASTLNFLNTEAFF
-,-,TRBJ2-3,TRBV10-3,TGTGCCACCAGGGGGGGCACTAGCGGCACAGATACGCAGTATTTT,CATRGGTSGTDTQYF
-,TRBD1,TRBJ1-2,TRBV2,TGTGCCAGCGGAGGATGGACAGGGGGCTATGGCTACACCTTC,CASGGWTGGYGYTF
-,-,TRBJ2-7,TRBV14,TGTGCCAGCAGCCAAGGGTGGAGGGCCTACGAGCAGTACTTC,CASSQGWRAYEQYF